This T cell receptor beta chain appears in the sequencing data of a study of T cells after somatic rescue of genetic block. In its sample, this clone is medium-sized (0.01 to 0.1%). Germline CDR1 is MGHRA and CDR2 is YSYEKL. The CDR3 spans 14 residues. Trimming left V 1 base short and J 0 bases short, with 7 bases between. TCRdb's table, derived via immunoSEQ multiplex PCR, lists solely in-frame clones and lacks some. The sample has about 68,000 clones, roughly 92% seen once. The sequenced sample was peripheral blood mononuclear cells (PBMCs). The V and J genes are TRBV4-1 and TRBJ2-7; a weak D match, TRBD2 (6 bases). The clonotype was recovered from a man aged 35 to 55. This chain's CDR3 is CASSQGRDSYEQYF. As DNA, the CDR3 is TGCGCCAGCAGCCAAGGGCGGGACTCCTACGAGCAGTACTTC.